These 27 T cell receptor beta chains share one sample of origin, sequenced in a study of T cells after yellow fever vaccination. TCRdb re-derived calls from the 5' RACE reads in MiXCR, one entry per CDR3 protein. Among about 22,000 distinct CDR3 sequences listed, 5.2% were seen once. This sample comprised PBMCs, either bulk or a sorted T-cell subset (CD4+, CD8+, memory, or dextramer-sorted; not recorded which), obtained more than 35 days after the first yellow fever vaccination. The receptor set was obtained from a man aged 18-30 years who received the YFV17D yellow fever vaccine.

This clonotype was observed at least ten times. V and J are TRBV7-8 and TRBJ2-2; D gene unclear. The CDR3 has 14 residues. Trimming took 5 bases from V and 0 from J, leaving 7 bases between them. The germline V gene encodes CDR1 SGHVS and CDR2 FQNEAQ. CDR3 in amino acids: CASSAVANTGELFF. CDR3 bases: TGTGCCAGCAGCGCAGTCGCGAACACCGGGGAGCTGTTTTTT.

This clonotype was seen many times. The chain is built from TRBV5-4 and TRBJ1-1; no definite D call. CDR3 size: 14 residues. V was cut by 0 bases and J by 2 bases, with 8 bases left in between. The germline V gene encodes CDR1 SGHNT and CDR2 YYREEE (reference sequence). CDR3 loop: CASSLERGNTEAFF. DNA of the CDR3: TGTGCCAGCAGCTTGGAACGAGGAAACACTGAAGCTTTCTTT.

This clonotype was observed many times. J is TRBJ1-2 and V is TRBV28; the match to TRBD1 covers 7 bases. The germline V gene has CDR1 MDHEN and CDR2 SYDVKM. The CDR3 runs 12 residues. V shed 7 bases, J shed 3 bases, and the junction held 2 bases outside the gene matches. The CDR3 is CASKGQYYGYTF. Here the CDR3 DNA reads TGTGCCAGCAAGGGACAGTACTATGGCTACACCTTC.

This clonotype was counted between two and nine times. This sequence joins TRBV12-3 or TRBV12-4 and TRBJ2-6; weak D call: TRBD2 (5 bases). The CDR3 sequence is 13 residues long. The V gene lost 3 bases and the J gene lost 10 bases, with 10 bases spanning the gap. The CDR3 region has the DNA TGTGCCAGCAGTTTGACCTCGGGGAACGTCCTGACTTTC. This gives the protein CASSLTSGNVLTF.

This clonotype has at least ten counts. This rearrangement joins TRBV4-1 to TRBJ1-1; D is unclear. The CDR3 has 15 residues. The germline CDR1 and CDR2 sequences are MGHRA and YSYEKL. The V end was cut by 4 bases, the J end by 5 bases, with 17 bases between. CDR3 loop: CASSPASGLMTEAFF. DNA for the CDR3: TGCGCCAGCAGCCCCGCCTCCGGGCTGATGACTGAAGCTTTCTTT.

This clonotype was found many times. V usage is TRBV7-2 and J usage is TRBJ2-3; weak D call: TRBD2 (7 bases). CDR3 length: 17 residues. Germline V gene sequence: CDR1 SGHTA, CDR2 FQGNSA. The V and J ends lost 3 bases and 2 bases respectively, with 18 bases between them. CDR3 nucleotide sequence: TGTGCCAGCAGCTTTATAGGGGGGGCGAGATTCACAGATACGCAGTATTTT. Translating it yields CASSFIGGARFTDTQYF.

In its sample, this clonotype was seen many times. The rearrangement joins TRBV29-1 to TRBJ2-1; 8 bases are a match to TRBD1. There are 12 residues in the CDR3. The junction had 6 bases not matched to a gene; V was cut back by 6 bases and J by 8 bases. CDR1 and CDR2 (germline): SQVTM, ANQGSEA. The CDR3 protein is CSVGRQGYEQFF. CDR3 in DNA: TGCAGCGTGGGTAGACAGGGGTATGAGCAGTTCTTC.

This clonotype showed up many times. The chain couples TRBV6-1 to TRBJ2-1; D is ambiguous. The CDR3 consists of 12 residues. Germline V CDR1 and CDR2: MNHNS, SASEGT. Between the trimmed V and J ends, which lost 5 bases and 5 bases, there was a span of 7 bases. The CDR3 is CASSPRNNEQFF. For the CDR3, the DNA is TGTGCCAGCAGTCCGAGGAACAATGAGCAGTTCTTC.

This clonotype was found many times. The genes are TRBV3-1 and TRBJ2-4; 7 nucleotides align to TRBD2. V trimming: 4 bases; J trimming: 6 bases; junction bases outside the gene matches: 3. This CDR3 comprises 13 residues. CDR1 is LGHDT, CDR2 YNNKEL, per germline (reference sequence). CDR3 residues: CASSPGGTNIQYF. The CDR3 DNA is TGTGCCAGCAGCCCCGGGGGGACAAACATTCAGTACTTC.

This clonotype appeared many times. The chain is built from TRBV5-5 and TRBJ2-2; TRBD1 might be the D (6 bases). Germline V gene lookup returns CDR1 SGHKS and CDR2 YYEKEE (reference sequence). The V end was cut by 0 bases, the J end by 6 bases, with 12 bases between. The CDR3 is 15 residues long. In DNA, the CDR3 is TGTGCCAGCAGCTTGGCTCCGGCAGGGGCCGGGGAGCTGTTTTTT. Protein product: CASSLAPAGAGELFF.

This clonotype was seen at least ten times. The chain recombines TRBV5-1 with TRBJ1-5; D unclear. This CDR3 has 16 residues. The V end was cut by 4 bases, the J end by 0 bases, with 14 bases between. Germline V gene lookup returns CDR1 SGHRS and CDR2 YFSETQ. Written as DNA, the CDR3 is TGCGCCAGCAGCCCTCAAGGCGCAGATAGCAATCAGCCCCAGCATTTT. This gives the protein CASSPQGADSNQPQHF. The whole variable domain, remainder taken from reference TRBV5-1 and TRBJ1-5, is KAGVTQTPRYLIKTRGQQVTLSCSPISGHRSVSWYQQTPGQGLQFLFEYFSETQRNKGNFPGRFSGRQFSNSRSEMNVSTLELGDSALYLCASSPQGADSNQPQHFGDGTRLSIL.

This clonotype was found many times. DNA for the CDR3: TGTGCCAGCAGTCGACAAACCCTCGGTTCACCCCTCCACTTT. This gives the protein CASSRQTLGSPLHF. V and J are TRBV3-1 and TRBJ1-6; D gene uncertain. Germline values: CDR1 LGHDT, CDR2 YNNKEL (reference sequence). This CDR3 has 14 residues. V dropped 6 bases and J dropped 9 bases, with 15 bases sitting between them.

This clonotype occurred many times. This chain connects TRBV20-1 to TRBJ2-4; the match to TRBD2 covers 9 bases. Germline values: CDR1 DFQATT, CDR2 SNEGSKA (reference sequence). The CDR3 is made up of 15 amino acids. The J segment lost 7 bases and the V segment lost 1 base, leaving 8 bases of the junction unmatched. The CDR3 region has the DNA TGCAGTGCTAGAGCGTCTAGCGGGGACTGGAACATTCAGTACTTC. Its protein is CSARASSGDWNIQYF.

This chain joins TRBV6-2 or TRBV6-3 and TRBJ1-1, with D possibly being TRBD1 (6 bases). The CDR3 is 16 residues long. The V gene lost 7 bases and the J gene lost 3 bases, with 21 bases spanning the gap. Per germline, CDR1 MNHEY and CDR2 SVGEGT. CDR3 bases: TGTGCCAGCACCTTATGGGGTAAACCAGGGGACACTGAAGCTTTCTTT. As protein: CASTLWGKPGDTEAFF.

There are many counts of this clonotype. The J gene is TRBJ2-2, the V gene TRBV10-1, with TRBD1 identical over 11 bases. V lost 2 bases, J lost 6 bases, and 2 bases stayed unmatched. CDR1 is WNHNN, CDR2 SYGVQD, per germline (reference sequence). CDR3 length equals 15 residues. The CDR3 protein is CASSEPGQGAGELFF. CDR3 DNA sequence: TGCGCCAGCAGTGAGCCGGGACAGGGGGCCGGGGAGCTGTTTTTT.

In regard to this clonotype: With a much larger clone just one base away, this may be a read error. The DNA for the CDR3 is TGTGCCAGCAGCTTAACAGGGGGCTTGTGTACTGAAGCTTTCTTT. Residues: CASSLTGGLCTEAFF. This chain uses TRBV7-2 with TRBJ1-1; TRBD1 matches at 9 bases. The trim removed 2 bases at V and 5 bases at J, leaving 6 bases unmatched. The CDR3 loop spans 15 amino acids. The germline V gene encodes CDR1 SGHTA and CDR2 FQGNSA. The whole variable domain, filled in from reference TRBV7-2 and TRBJ1-1, reads GAGVSQSPSNKVTEKGKDVELRCDPISGHTALYWYRQSLGQGLEFLIYFQGNSAPDKSGLPSDRFSAERTGGSVSTLTIQRTQQEDSAVYLCASSLTGGLCTEAFFGQGTRLTVV.

This clonotype was detected many times. The chain couples TRBV7-2 to TRBJ2-3; 8 bases are a match to TRBD2. V lost 5 bases and J lost 1; bases outside the gene matches: 8. The CDR3 has 16 amino acids. Germline CDR1 SGHTA, CDR2 FQGNSA. The CDR3 DNA reads as TGTGCCAGCAGCCATTACGGGACTAGTGGCACAGATACGCAGTATTTT. This gives the protein CASSHYGTSGTDTQYF.

This clonotype was seen at least ten times. V and J are TRBV7-2 and TRBJ1-4; D uncertain. V lost 4 bases and J 9 bases, leaving 9 bases between the germline ends. Germline CDR1 is SGHTA and CDR2 is FQGNSA. The CDR3 covers 12 residues. Written as DNA, the CDR3 is TGTGCCAGCAGCTCCCAGACTAAAAAACTGTTTTTT. The encoded protein is CASSSQTKKLFF.

This clonotype was observed at least ten times. The chain is built from TRBV6-7 and TRBJ2-1; a weak D match, TRBD1 (5 bases). TRBV6-7 is recorded as an ORF, its role being uncertain. This CDR3 contains 12 residues. With 3 bases removed from V and 10 bases from J, the gap between germline ends came to 10 bases. DNA of the CDR3: TGTGCCAGCAGTTATACCGCAGGGGAGCAGTTCTTC. Its translation is CASSYTAGEQFF.

Details on this clonotype: A much larger clone differs from this one at a single base, so this may be a read error. The chain couples TRBV19 to TRBJ2-3; D remains ambiguous. CDR3 size: 14 residues. V was cut by 4 bases and J by 2 bases, with 10 bases left in between. Germline V gene sequence: CDR1 LNHDA, CDR2 SQIVND (reference sequence). The CDR3 loop is CASSNGQDTDTQYF. DNA of the CDR3: TGTGCCAGTAGTAATGGCCAGGACACAGATACGCAGTATTTT.

This clonotype showed up many times. This sequence joins TRBV5-1 and TRBJ1-1; D is perhaps TRBD1 (5 bases). V was pared by 2 bases and J by 5 bases, with 16 bases between. In germline, CDR1 is SGHRS, CDR2 YFSETQ. The CDR3 is made up of 15 amino acids. The CDR3 bases are TGCGCCAGCAGCTTAGACAGCAACTCGTGGACTGAAGCTTTCTTT. Translated, it gives CASSLDSNSWTEAFF. The complete variable domain, with remaining parts taken from reference TRBV5-1 and TRBJ1-1, reads KAGVTQTPRYLIKTRGQQVTLSCSPISGHRSVSWYQQTPGQGLQFLFEYFSETQRNKGNFPGRFSGRQFSNSRSEMNVSTLELGDSALYLCASSLDSNSWTEAFFGQGTRLTVV.

This clonotype was counted a few times. V gene TRBV20-1 combines with J gene TRBJ1-1, with D unresolved. Deletions cut 0 bases from V and 4 bases from J, with 15 bases between. This CDR3 is built from 15 residues. The V gene's germline CDR1 is DFQATT and CDR2 SNEGSKA (reference sequence). As DNA, the CDR3 is TGCAGTGCTAGAGATCCTGAGGGTCGGGGCACTGAAGCTTTCTTT. Its protein product is CSARDPEGRGTEAFF.

The rearrangement joins TRBV7-9 to TRBJ2-5; D is tentatively TRBD1 or TRBD2 (5 bases each). The V end was cut by 5 bases, the J end by 7 bases, with 14 bases between. This CDR3 is 13 amino acids long. The germline CDR1 and CDR2 sequences are SEHNR and FQNEAQ (reference sequence). As DNA, the CDR3 is TGTGCCAGCAGCCTGAATACAGGAGGGACCCAGTACTTC. Translating gives CASSLNTGGTQYF.

This clonotype has ten or more counts. The chain uses TRBV12-3 or TRBV12-4 and TRBJ1-3; D is undetermined. Trimming pared 8 bases from V and 0 bases from J, leaving 5 bases between. The CDR3 runs to 12 residues. In nucleotides, the CDR3 is TGTGCCAGCGGCAGCTCTGGAAACACCATATATTTT. This sequence encodes CASGSSGNTIYF.

In this sample, this clonotype turned up a few times. The chain has TRBV7-2 and TRBJ1-3, with D perhaps TRBD1 (6 bases). CDR1 and CDR2 from the germline V gene are SGHTA and FQGNSA. This CDR3 is 13 amino acids long. The V and J ends lost 5 bases and 4 bases respectively, with 9 bases between them. The CDR3 loop reads CASSPDRGNTIYF. Here the CDR3 DNA reads TGTGCCAGCAGCCCCGACAGGGGAAACACCATATATTTT. The whole variable domain, remainder taken from reference TRBV7-2 and TRBJ1-3, is GAGVSQSPSNKVTEKGKDVELRCDPISGHTALYWYRQSLGQGLEFLIYFQGNSAPDKSGLPSDRFSAERTGGSVSTLTIQRTQQEDSAVYLCASSPDRGNTIYFGEGSWLTVV.

Comment on this clonotype: This clone may be a read error of a much larger clone one base away. This chain connects TRBV5-1 to TRBJ1-4; TRBD1 is a possible D gene (6 bases). The CDR3 runs 16 residues. Germline values: CDR1 SGHRS, CDR2 YFSETQ. In nucleotides, the CDR3 is TGCGCCAGCAGCTTAGGACAGACAACAACTAAAGAAAAACTGTTTTTT. Encoded protein: CASSLGQTTTKEKLFF.

This clonotype was counted ten times or more. The V call is TRBV7-2, the J call TRBJ2-4; D is unresolved. Deletions cut 5 bases from V and 2 bases from J, with 10 bases between. This CDR3 region has 14 residues. Per germline, CDR1 SGHTA and CDR2 FQGNSA. The CDR3 loop reads CASSAPGPKNIQYF. The CDR3 DNA reads as TGTGCCAGCAGCGCGCCCGGGCCCAAAAACATTCAGTACTTC.